The 17 T cell receptor beta chains given below trace back to one sample, sequenced in a study of CD4+ T cells in melanoma. Profiled with immunoSEQ multiplex PCR; TCRdb holds only in-frame clones, not every one. The sample lists 55,000 or so clones; almost 70% were seen once. The sample was tumor tissue. The receptor source for this set is a human donor with melanoma.

This clone was counted at least ten times. V gene TRBV6-5 combines with J gene TRBJ1-4; D remains unclear. Germline V gives CDR1 MNHEY, CDR2 SVGAGI. This CDR3 is built from 15 residues. The V end was cut by 0 bases, the J end by 8 bases, with 13 bases between. The CDR3 nucleotides are TGTGCCAGCAGTTACTCGGGTTCCGCGACCGAAAAACTGTTTTTT. Amino acids: CASSYSGSATEKLFF.

This clone was counted between two and nine times. The rearrangement links TRBV19 to TRBJ1-5; D is unclear. CDR3 length equals 14 residues. Trimming took off 5 bases at V and 0 bases at J, with 8 bases between the two ends. Germline values: CDR1 LNHDA, CDR2 SQIVND (reference sequence). Here the CDR3 DNA reads TGTGCCAGTAGTTGGGGTTTTAGCAATCAGCCCCAGCATTTT. Protein sequence: CASSWGFSNQPQHF.

This clone was seen many times. This sequence joins TRBV19 and TRBJ1-5; no clear D gene. The CDR3 contains 11 residues. Trimming left V 5 bases short and J 7 bases short, with 6 bases between. Germline CDR1 is LNHDA and CDR2 is SQIVND (reference sequence). The CDR3 coding sequence is TGTGCCAGTAGTTCGGGACAGCCCCAGCATTTT. It codes for CASSSGQPQHF.

The chain combines TRBV14 with TRBJ1-2; no firm D call. This CDR3 has 13 amino acids. V was trimmed by 1 base and J by 4 bases, leaving 7 bases between them. CDR1 is SGHDN, CDR2 FVKESK, per germline. The CDR3 sequence is CASSQGWFYGYTF. As DNA, the CDR3 is TGTGCCAGCAGCCAAGGATGGTTCTATGGCTACACCTTC. The variable domain in full, with the rest retrieved from reference TRBV14 and TRBJ1-2, is EAGVTQFPSHSVIEKGQTVTLRCDPISGHDNLYWYRRVMGKEIKFLLHFVKESKQDESGMPNNRFLAERTGGTYSTLKVQPAELEDSGVYFCASSQGWFYGYTFGSGTRLTVV.

The rearrangement links TRBV18 to TRBJ2-2, with D possibly matching TRBD2 (6 bases). Germline lookup yields CDR1 KGHSH and CDR2 LQKENI. This CDR3 has 14 residues. The V and J ends lost 4 bases and 7 bases respectively, with 13 bases between them. In nucleotides, the CDR3 is TGTGCCAGCTCACTCCGGGACTTCGGCGGGGAGCTGTTTTTT. This gives the protein CASSLRDFGGELFF.

The rearrangement links TRBV6-5 to TRBJ2-1, with 8 positions matching TRBD2. The germline gives CDR1 MNHEY, CDR2 SVGAGI. The CDR3 is 13 amino acids. Trimming at V came to 6 bases and at J to 10 bases, leaving 8 bases not matched to a gene. CDR3 protein: CASRRSGAGEQFF. The DNA for the CDR3 is TGTGCCAGCAGGCGTAGCGGGGCCGGGGAGCAGTTCTTC.

This clone appeared once. V and J are TRBV4-3 and TRBJ2-5; D may be TRBD2 (6 bases). Germline assignment: CDR1 LGHNA and CDR2 YSLEER. This CDR3 spans 17 amino acids. V was trimmed by 1 base and J by 6 bases, leaving 21 bases between them. CDR3 region: CASSQAHPSSGAQTQYF. CDR3 nucleotides: TGCGCCAGCAGCCAAGCCCACCCTAGTAGCGGTGCACAGACCCAGTACTTC.

The V call is TRBV6-5, the J call TRBJ1-4; possible D gene TRBD1, 5 bases. This CDR3 spans 13 amino acids. Germline values: CDR1 MNHEY, CDR2 SVGAGI. V lost 9 bases and J lost 5, with 13 bases in between. CDR3 DNA sequence: TGTGCCAGTATGTCCCCAGGGAATGAAAAACTGTTTTTT. Protein: CASMSPGNEKLFF.

The gene calls are TRBV5-1 and TRBJ2-1; 9 bases are shared with TRBD1. The CDR3 has 20 residues. V dropped 1 base and J dropped 0; count of bases not matched to a gene: 14. Germline values: CDR1 SGHRS, CDR2 YFSETQ. The DNA for the CDR3 is TGCGCCAGCAGCTTGTCTACACAGGGGGCCGGGGGCTCCTCCTACAATGAGCAGTTCTTC. This gives the protein CASSLSTQGAGGSSYNEQFF.

There are many counts of this clone. The V gene is TRBV6-1, the J gene TRBJ2-7; D unresolved. The V end lost 6 bases, the J end lost 0 bases, and 6 bases lay between the germline ends. The germline gives CDR1 MNHNS, CDR2 SASEGT. This CDR3 spans 12 amino acids. In DNA form, the CDR3 reads TGTGCCAGCAGGGGGTACTCCTACGAGCAGTACTTC. This encodes CASRGYSYEQYF.

This clone is medium-sized within its sample. The rearrangement uses TRBV5-5 and TRBJ1-1; D gene uncertain. CDR3 size: 13 residues. The ends were cut back, 0 bases at V and 5 bases at J, with 8 bases in the middle. The germline gives CDR1 SGHKS, CDR2 YYEKEE (reference sequence). CDR3 in amino acids: CASSLGGRTEAFF. CDR3 bases: TGTGCCAGCAGCTTGGGAGGGAGGACTGAAGCTTTCTTT.

The CDR3 protein is CASRDRGTGELFF. The DNA for the CDR3 is TGTGCCAGCAGGGACAGGGGCACCGGGGAGCTGTTTTTT. V and J are TRBV2 and TRBJ2-2, with TRBD1 matching 9 bases. The trim removed 6 bases at V and 4 bases at J, leaving 0 bases unmatched. The germline gives CDR1 SNHLY, CDR2 FYNNEI. The CDR3 length is 13 residues.

DNA for the CDR3: TGCGCCAGCAGCCAAGATAGGGGGTATGAGCAGTACTTC. It specifies CASSQDRGYEQYF. The V and J genes are TRBV4-3 and TRBJ2-7; maybe TRBD1 (6 bases). Trimming shortened V by 0 bases and J by 7 bases, and 10 bases separated the two germline ends. The length of the CDR3 is 13 residues. Germline V gene sequence: CDR1 LGHNA, CDR2 YSLEER.

As to this clone: Since a far larger clone is one base different, this is likely a read error. V and J are TRBV19 and TRBJ2-5, with D unclear. The CDR3 has 14 amino acids. V lost 1 base to trimming and J lost 2 bases, with 8 bases between them. Germline V gene data show CDR1 as LNHDA and CDR2 as SQIVND (reference sequence). CDR3 nucleotides: TGTGCCAGTAGTATAGTAAGCAGGCAAGAGACCCAGTACTTC. This sequence encodes CASSIVSRQETQYF.

This clone was seen once. The chain joins TRBV29-1 to TRBJ1-4, with TRBD1 identical over 7 bases. CDR1 and CDR2 from the germline V gene are SQVTM and ANQGSEA. The CDR3 spans 13 residues. Trimming cost V 6 bases and J 7 bases; bases outside gene matches: 8. CDR3 sequence: CSVDGAGGEKLFF. The CDR3 coding sequence is TGCAGCGTAGACGGGGCAGGGGGTGAAAAACTGTTTTTT.

There are a few counts of this clone. The chain links TRBV7-9 to TRBJ1-4; 9 positions match TRBD1. CDR1 is SEHNR and CDR2 is FQNEAQ in the germline V gene (reference sequence). There are 15 residues in the CDR3. V lost 8 bases, J lost 10 bases, and 14 bases stayed unmatched. CDR3 sequence reads: CASSGGQGRSGKLFF. The CDR3 DNA reads TGTGCCAGCTCGGGGGGACAGGGTAGAAGTGGAAAACTGTTTTTT.

On this clone: Other nucleotide sequences from this sample produce the same CDR3. V and J are TRBV18 and TRBJ2-7; the D is unclear. The CDR3 covers 12 residues. Germline V gene data show CDR1 as KGHSH and CDR2 as LQKENI. With 3 bases removed from V and 3 bases from J, the gap between germline ends came to 6 bases. The CDR3 loop is CASSPNSYEQYF. Written as DNA, the CDR3 is TGTGCCAGCTCACCGAACAGCTACGAGCAGTACTTC.